The present T cell receptor (beta chain) was sequenced within a study of cytomegalovirus exposure and HLA in healthy donors. Overall study findings and caveats: The classifier reportedly diagnosed cytomegalovirus status with high sensitivity and specificity. Listed as cytomegalovirus-associated were roughly 180 TCR beta chains.

The CDR3 has 14 residues. The V and J ends lost 3 bases and 4 bases, in that order; junction bases with no gene match: 3. The germline V gene encodes CDR1 LNHDA and CDR2 SQIVND (reference sequence). 60 Vbeta and 13 Jbeta primers were used in PCR. Profiling relied on immunoSEQ multiplex PCR, and the TCRdb table lists in-frame clones only, not all of them. With tens of thousands of clones in the sample, the ten largest clones hold 9% to 15%. On this clone itself: The antigen is undetermined. At the DNA level, this CDR3 is encoded by other sequences in the same sample as well.

The chain is built from TRBV19 and TRBJ2-7; 10 positions match TRBD2. The TCR was taken from a woman younger than 45 in good health and CMV-seropositive. The sequenced sample was PBMCs. The CDR3 DNA is TGTGCCAGTAGTATTGGGACTAGCGCGTACGAGCAGTACTTC. Protein sequence: CASSIGTSAYEQYF.